These 21 T cell receptor beta chains were all obtained from the same sample, sequenced in a study of Ad26.COV2.S vaccination and SARS-CoV-2 variants. Treatment described: some 19 received Ad26.COV2.S at low or high dose, single or two shots; several received placebo; per-sample allocation not given. Sampling was done on day 63 after the first vaccine or placebo injection. Measured with immunoSEQ multiplex PCR; TCRdb has only the in-frame clones, and not every one. Of more than 400,000 clones listed, 90% were seen once; the top ten hold around 4.5%. The material was peripheral blood, obtained in a trial of Ad26.COV2.S vaccine versus placebo. The receptors were gathered from a person between 18 and 65 years old who received the Ad26.COV2.S COVID-19 vaccine or a placebo.

The chain recombines TRBV6-6 with TRBJ2-2, with a tentative D call TRBD1 (5 bases). The germline V and J ends were trimmed by 2 bases and 6 bases, with 7 bases remaining between them. The CDR3 covers 13 residues. Looked up from germline, CDR1 is MNHNY and CDR2 is SVGAGI (reference sequence). The CDR3 loop is CASSYRGAGELFF. The CDR3, as DNA: TGTGCCAGCAGTTACAGGGGCGCCGGGGAGCTGTTTTTT.

As DNA, the CDR3 is TGTGCCAGAAGCTTGGAAGGGAGGGAGTTTAATTCACCCCTCCACTTT. Translation gives CARSLEGREFNSPLHF. V is TRBV5-3 and J is TRBJ1-6; D gene uncertain. TRBV5-3 is filed as an ORF, its function uncertain. CDR3 length equals 16 residues. The V and J ends lost 0 bases and 6 bases respectively, with 13 bases between them.

This sequence joins TRBV18 and TRBJ1-4, with 12 bases lining up with TRBD1. The J segment lost 0 bases and the V segment lost 6 bases, leaving 11 bases of the junction unmatched. This CDR3 has 19 amino acids. Per the germline V gene, CDR1 is KGHSH and CDR2 is LQKENI. CDR3 sequence: CASSLTPGQGATTNEKLFF. As DNA, the CDR3 is TGTGCCAGCTCTCTAACTCCGGGACAGGGGGCCACAACTAATGAAAAACTGTTTTTT.

The V gene is TRBV14, the J gene TRBJ2-7; weak D call: TRBD2 (5 bases). The V gene's germline CDR1 is SGHDN and CDR2 FVKESK. CDR3 size: 16 residues. Trimming took 5 bases from V and 4 from J, leaving 21 bases between them. CDR3 amino acids: CASSSPQGGPPYEQYF. The CDR3 DNA is TGTGCCAGCAGCAGCCCCCAAGGAGGACCCCCTTACGAGCAGTACTTC.

The count of this clone is one. The rearrangement links TRBV6-2 or TRBV6-3 to TRBJ2-1; D remains unclear. The V end lost 2 bases, the J end lost 7 bases, and 9 bases lay between the germline ends. The CDR3 spans 13 residues. Germline CDR1 reads MNHEY; CDR2 reads SVGEGT. CDR3 sequence: CASSYGVENEQFF. In DNA form, the CDR3 reads TGTGCCAGCAGTTACGGGGTGGAGAATGAGCAGTTCTTC.

V is TRBV24-1 and J is TRBJ1-3; no clear D. CDR3 length equals 15 residues. Germline V gives CDR1 KGHDR, CDR2 SFDVKD. Trimming shortened V by 4 bases and J by 4 bases, and 13 bases separated the two germline ends. The DNA of the CDR3 is TGTGCCACCAGTGAAAGCGGACTATCGGGAAACACCATATATTTT. Encoded protein: CATSESGLSGNTIYF.

This sequence joins TRBV7-9 and TRBJ2-2; unclear D gene. V lost 3 bases, J lost 6 bases, and 8 bases lay in between. Germline V gene lookup returns CDR1 SEHNR and CDR2 FQNEAQ (reference sequence). The CDR3 extends over 13 amino acids. CDR3 loop: CASSFRGAGELFF. The CDR3 DNA sequence: TGTGCCAGCAGCTTCAGAGGTGCCGGGGAGCTGTTTTTT.

The genes are TRBV7-9 and TRBJ2-1; TRBD1 is a possible D gene (5 bases). Germline CDR1 and CDR2: SEHNR and FQNEAQ (reference sequence). CDR3 length: 13 residues. The CDR3 protein is CAGVAGSENEQFF. Written as DNA, the CDR3 is TGTGCAGGGGTCGCCGGAAGCGAGAATGAGCAGTTCTTC.

The chain joins TRBV11-2 to TRBJ2-4; the match to TRBD2 covers 10 bases. V lost 4 bases to trimming and J lost 7 bases; unmatched junction nucleotides: 13. Per germline, CDR1 SGHAT and CDR2 FQNNGV. CDR3 size: 17 residues. The chain's CDR3 is CASSSIGPGLARNIQYF. In nucleotides, the CDR3 is TGTGCCAGCAGCTCAATAGGCCCGGGACTAGCGCGGAACATTCAGTACTTC.

The chain carries TRBV29-1 and TRBJ1-1, with TRBD1 as a possible D gene (6 bases). This CDR3 region has 14 residues. Trimming removed 0 bases at V and 7 bases at J, with 15 bases between. CDR1 is SQVTM, CDR2 ANQGSEA, per germline. Written as DNA, the CDR3 is TGCAGCGTTGAAGATCGGGGAACCAGGGGTGAAGCTTTCTTT. It is translated as CSVEDRGTRGEAFF. Full variable domain (remainder filled in from reference TRBV29-1 and TRBJ1-1): SAVISQKPSRDICQRGTSLTIQCQVDSQVTMMFWYRQQPGQSLTLIATANQGSEATYESGFVIDKFPISRPNLTFSTLTVSNMSPEDSSIYLCSVEDRGTRGEAFFGQGTRLTVV.

The rearrangement links TRBV19 to TRBJ2-5; TRBD2 might be the D (7 bases). The length of the CDR3 is 15 residues. Trimming removed 3 bases at V and 4 bases at J, with 15 bases between. CDR1 is LNHDA and CDR2 is SQIVND in the germline V gene (reference sequence). This chain's CDR3 is CASSMGGGGGETQYF. In DNA, the CDR3 is TGTGCCAGTAGTATGGGGGGAGGGGGGGGAGAGACCCAGTACTTC.

The chain recombines TRBV15 with TRBJ2-2; 9 positions agree with TRBD1. Germline V gene sequence: CDR1 LNHNV, CDR2 YYDKDF (reference sequence). The length of the CDR3 is 14 residues. Germline trimming cut 9 bases from V and 3 bases from J; bases unmatched to any gene: 5. CDR3: CATRRDRDTGELFF. DNA for the CDR3: TGTGCCACGAGAAGGGACAGGGACACCGGGGAGCTGTTTTTT. Based on the CDR3 plus reference TRBV15 and TRBJ2-2, the full variable domain is DAMVIQNPRYQVTQFGKPVTLSCSQTLNHNVMYWYQQKSSQAPKLLFHYYDKDFNNEADTPDNFQSRRPNTSFCFLDIRSPGLGDTAMYLCATRRDRDTGELFFGEGSRLTVL.

In its sample, this clone was seen once. The chain employs TRBV4-2 and TRBJ2-1; D not resolved. Trimming removed 5 bases at V and 12 bases at J, with 11 bases between. The CDR3 covers 11 residues. The germline CDR1 and CDR2 sequences are LGHNA and YNFKEQ. CDR3 nucleotides: TGTGCCAGCAGCTTCCGGTCCGGGCAGTTCTTC. This encodes CASSFRSGQFF.

The chain carries TRBV5-8 and TRBJ1-1, with 7 bases matching TRBD1. Germline V gene data show CDR1 as SGHTS and CDR2 as YDEGEE. The CDR3 is made up of 11 amino acids. J gave up 11 bases and V 2 bases, and 3 bases lay outside the gene matches. CDR3 residues: CASSLQGRAFF. CDR3 bases: TGTGCCAGCAGCTTACAGGGGCGGGCTTTCTTT. Complete variable domain (other parts from reference TRBV5-8 and TRBJ1-1): EAGVTQSPTHLIKTRGQQATLRCSPISGHTSVYWYQQALGLGLQFLLWYDEGEERNRGNFPPRFSGRQFPNYSSELNVNALELEDSALYLCASSLQGRAFFGQGTRLTVV.

A single count supports this clone. The rearrangement links TRBV4-1 to TRBJ2-3; D is undetermined. Germline CDR1 is MGHRA and CDR2 is YSYEKL. The CDR3 is 13 residues long. Trimming removed 3 bases at V and 6 bases at J, with 10 bases between. DNA of the CDR3: TGCGCCAGCAGCCAGTCCCCCATGGATACGCAGTATTTT. Protein sequence: CASSQSPMDTQYF.

The chain recombines TRBV6-1 with TRBJ2-5; 10 nucleotides match TRBD1. The CDR3 spans 16 residues. CDR1 and CDR2 (germline): MNHNS, SASEGT. Trimming cost V 3 bases and J 8 bases; bases outside gene matches: 12. CDR3 in amino acids: CASSDATGTGENTQYF. For the CDR3, the DNA is TGTGCCAGCAGTGACGCAACCGGGACAGGGGAGAATACCCAGTACTTC.

The rearrangement links TRBV24-1 to TRBJ2-2, with 8 positions matching TRBD1. V shed 6 bases and J 4 bases; nucleotides not matched to a gene: 15. CDR1 KGHDR and CDR2 SFDVKD come from the germline V gene. This CDR3 region has 18 residues. In nucleotides, the CDR3 is TGTGCCACCAGTTGGGGAGAGGCAGGGGGCGTGATCACCGGGGAGCTGTTTTTT. Its protein product is CATSWGEAGGVITGELFF.

CDR3 bases: TGTGCCAGCAGCTTATATTTAAGTCTAGCCAAAAACATTCAGTACTTC. It specifies CASSLYLSLAKNIQYF. The chain combines TRBV7-2 with TRBJ2-4; no firm D call. Trimming pared 2 bases from V and 0 bases from J, leaving 11 bases between. Germline V CDR1 and CDR2: SGHTA, FQGNSA. This CDR3 has 16 residues. Complete variable domain (other parts from reference TRBV7-2 and TRBJ2-4): GAGVSQSPSNKVTEKGKDVELRCDPISGHTALYWYRQSLGQGLEFLIYFQGNSAPDKSGLPSDRFSAERTGGSVSTLTIQRTQQEDSAVYLCASSLYLSLAKNIQYFGAGTRLSVL.

The chain joins TRBV10-3 to TRBJ2-5; no clear D gene. Looked up from germline, CDR1 is ENHRY and CDR2 is SYGVKD. The CDR3 is 15 amino acids. V gave up 0 bases and J gave up 4 bases, with 12 bases separating them. The DNA of the CDR3 is TGTGCCATCAGTGAGTCGATTGGGGAAGTAGAGACCCAGTACTTC. It yields the protein CAISESIGEVETQYF.

V usage is TRBV28 and J usage is TRBJ1-2; 8 positions agree with TRBD1. V lost 5 bases to trimming and J lost 0 bases; unmatched junction nucleotides: 2. CDR1 and CDR2 (germline): MDHEN, SYDVKM. The CDR3 totals 14 residues. The CDR3 loop reads CASSPGQANYGYTF. The CDR3 DNA follows: TGTGCCAGCAGTCCGGGACAGGCTAACTATGGCTACACCTTC.

The CDR3 bases are TGTGCCAGCAGCTTAGGGACAGGGCCAGAGACCCAGTACTTC. This gives the protein CASSLGTGPETQYF. The chain combines TRBV7-8 with TRBJ2-5; 8 nucleotides match TRBD1. V lost 1 base to trimming and J lost 4 bases; unmatched junction nucleotides: 2. The CDR3 loop spans 14 amino acids. In germline, CDR1 is SGHVS, CDR2 FQNEAQ.